This entry concerns a single T cell receptor beta chain. The antigen is not known. TCRdb ran MiXCR on the reads and lists one entry per CDR3 protein. The table lists approximately 310,000 distinct CDR3 sequences, about 25% of them singletons. The sample originates from a study of T cell repertoires in cytomegalovirus infection. Across the study: Recently identified HLA-C-restricted CMV epitopes were used, and well-studied HLA-B-restricted CMV epitopes were used as well. Indications came from public TCR beta signatures; they pointed to CMV infection and to a matching HLA type.

Study-level points and caveats: Totalled public TCR beta family frequency picked out people who carried CMV plus the relevant HLA. HLA-C-restricted, CMV-specific TCR beta clonotypes were dominant ex vivo.

V lost 3 bases, J lost 1 base, and 19 bases lay in between. Germline V CDR1 and CDR2: MNHEY, SVGEGT. The length of the CDR3 is 18 residues. The rearrangement links TRBV6-2 or TRBV6-3 to TRBJ2-4, with D possibly TRBD2 on 6 matching bases. The clonotype was recovered from a human donor in good health (CMV status not recorded). Some clones in this sample may be carry-over from other donors' samples. Source: cultured PBMCs, taken from culture after CMV antigen stimulation. Here the CDR3 DNA reads TGTGCCAGCAGTTATTTCCCGGGAGACAGTCAGGCCAAAAACATTCAGTACTTC. Translated, it gives CASSYFPGDSQAKNIQYF.